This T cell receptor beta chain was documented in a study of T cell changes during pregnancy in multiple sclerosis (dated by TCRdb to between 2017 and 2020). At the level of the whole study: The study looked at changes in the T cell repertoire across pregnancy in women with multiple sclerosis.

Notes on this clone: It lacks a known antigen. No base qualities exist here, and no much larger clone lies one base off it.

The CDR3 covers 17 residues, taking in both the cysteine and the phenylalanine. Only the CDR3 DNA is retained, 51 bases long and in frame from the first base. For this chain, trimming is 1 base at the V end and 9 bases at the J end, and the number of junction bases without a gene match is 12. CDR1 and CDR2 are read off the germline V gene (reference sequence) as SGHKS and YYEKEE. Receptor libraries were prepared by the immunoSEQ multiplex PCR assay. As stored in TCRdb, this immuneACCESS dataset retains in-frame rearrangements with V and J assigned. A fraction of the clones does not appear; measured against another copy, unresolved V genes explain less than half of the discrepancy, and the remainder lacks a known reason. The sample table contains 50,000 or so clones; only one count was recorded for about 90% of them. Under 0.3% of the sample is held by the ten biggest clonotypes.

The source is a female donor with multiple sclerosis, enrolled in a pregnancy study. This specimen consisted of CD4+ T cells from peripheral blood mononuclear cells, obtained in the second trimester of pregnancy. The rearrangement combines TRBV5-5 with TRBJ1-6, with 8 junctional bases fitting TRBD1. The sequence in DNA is TGTGCCAGCAGCTTGCCCATGACAGGGGAAGTGAGTTCACCCCTCCACTTT. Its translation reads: CASSLPMTGEVSSPLHF.